Sequencing of this TCR beta chain was carried out in a study of response to subunit inactivated influenza vaccine. Study-wide points: There was a suggestion from the authors that each seasonal influenza vaccination recruits few new T cells.

In regard to this clonotype: Its specificity is not known.

CDR3 length equals 14 residues. Germline V gene sequence: CDR1 WNHNN, CDR2 SYGVQD (reference sequence). V was trimmed by 3 bases and J by 3 bases, leaving 10 bases between them. TCRdb processed the RT-PCR reads anew with MiXCR; each CDR3 protein has one entry. The repertoire consists of 800,000 or so distinct CDR3 sequences, with roughly 20% occurring once and the leading ten covering roughly 10%. Sequenced here: PBMCs from blood, sampled roughly 5 days after vaccination. The V and J genes are TRBV10-1 and TRBJ2-3; D may be TRBD1 (5 bases). The receptor comes from a man aged 50-60 years who received an inactivated influenza vaccine. In nucleotides, the CDR3 is TGCGCCAGCAGTGAAAGGGGAAAAACAGATACGCAGTATTTT. Protein: CASSERGKTDTQYF.